Below are 21 T cell receptor beta chains sequenced from a single sample in a study of cytomegalovirus exposure and HLA in healthy donors. The PCR contained 60 Vbeta and 13 Jbeta primers. Only in-frame clones appear in the TCRdb table, and some are missing; sequencing was by immunoSEQ multiplex PCR. The repertoire table contains 90,000 to 120,000 clones. What was sequenced was PBMCs. The receptor set was obtained from a man aged 50-60 years in good health and CMV-seronegative.

This chain uses TRBV4-3 with TRBJ1-1, with D possibly TRBD1 on 5 matching bases. Germline lookup yields CDR1 LGHNA and CDR2 YSLEER. The CDR3 length is 18 residues. Trimming cost V 3 bases and J 4 bases, with 24 bases left between them. For the CDR3, the DNA is TGCGCCAGCAGCCACGAACCGACGGGGGGACGGCGGGGCACTGAAGCTTTCTTT. This codes for CASSHEPTGGRRGTEAFF.

The CDR3, as DNA: TGTGCCAGCAGCTGGATCCGGGGTAGCACAGATACGCAGTATTTT. Residues: CASSWIRGSTDTQYF. The V gene is TRBV11-2, the J gene TRBJ2-3; D perhaps matches TRBD2 (5 bases). Trimming shortened V by 4 bases and J by 0 bases, and 11 bases separated the two germline ends. This CDR3 contains 15 residues. The germline gives CDR1 SGHAT, CDR2 FQNNGV. The full variable domain, in which reference TRBV11-2 and TRBJ2-3 provide the parts outside the CDR3, is EAGVAQSPRYKIIEKRQSVAFWCNPISGHATLYWYQQILGQGPKLLIQFQNNGVVDDSQLPKDRFSAERLKGVDSTLKIQPAKLEDSAVYLCASSWIRGSTDTQYFGPGTRLTVL.

V and J are TRBV27 and TRBJ1-2; D gene uncertain. Deletions cut 4 bases from V and 7 bases from J, with 10 bases between. CDR3 length equals 12 residues. Germline lookup yields CDR1 MNHEY and CDR2 SMNVEV (reference sequence). The CDR3 DNA reads as TGTGCCAGCAGTTCGTTAAACGGTGGCTACACCTTC. Translation: CASSSLNGGYTF.

This rearrangement joins TRBV14 to TRBJ2-1; 7 bases line up with TRBD2. The junction had 4 bases not matched to a gene; V was cut back by 4 bases and J by 4 bases. The CDR3 runs to 14 residues. CDR1 SGHDN and CDR2 FVKESK come from the germline V gene. CDR3 residues: CASSPRTSYNEQFF. Here the CDR3 DNA reads TGTGCCAGCAGCCCTCGGACTAGTTACAATGAGCAGTTCTTC.

The rearrangement links TRBV5-4 to TRBJ1-1; tentative D call: TRBD1 (5 bases). The CDR3 sequence is 15 residues long. Germline loops: CDR1 SGHNT, CDR2 YYREEE (reference sequence). The V gene lost 1 base and the J gene lost 5 bases, with 15 bases spanning the gap. The CDR3: CASSLSTEWTTEAFF. In DNA, the CDR3 is TGTGCCAGCAGCTTGAGCACAGAGTGGACAACTGAAGCTTTCTTT. Full variable domain (rest looked up from reference TRBV5-4 and TRBJ1-1): ETGVTQSPTHLIKTRGQQVTLRCSSQSGHNTVSWYQQALGQGPQFIFQYYREEENGRGNFPPRFSGLQFPNYSSELNVNALELDDSALYLCASSLSTEWTTEAFFGQGTRLTVV.

This chain joins TRBV4-3 and TRBJ1-3, with 7 bases aligning to TRBD1. Germline-derived CDR1 and CDR2 are LGHNA and YSLEER. The junction had 3 bases not matched to a gene; V was cut back by 2 bases and J by 2 bases. The CDR3 has 15 amino acids. CDR3 DNA: TGCGCCAGCAGCCAACGACAGGGCCCTGGAAACACCATATATTTT. It translates to CASSQRQGPGNTIYF.

This rearrangement joins TRBV5-1 to TRBJ1-1, with D possibly being TRBD1 (5 bases). With 5 bases removed from V and 7 bases from J, the gap between germline ends came to 18 bases. This CDR3 is built from 14 residues. In germline, CDR1 is SGHRS, CDR2 YFSETQ. CDR3 nucleotide sequence: TGCGCCAGCAGTCAAGGGGCCCCGACGGGTGAAGCTTTCTTT. It specifies CASSQGAPTGEAFF.

The V call is TRBV15, the J call TRBJ1-2, with 7 bases identical to TRBD1. The CDR3 length is 15 residues. Germline V gene data show CDR1 as LNHNV and CDR2 as YYDKDF (reference sequence). V shed 3 bases and J 5 bases; nucleotides not matched to a gene: 9. This CDR3 is CATSSPSQGDYGYTF. The CDR3 bases are TGTGCCACCAGCAGTCCATCGCAGGGGGATTATGGCTACACCTTC. Filled out from reference TRBV15 and TRBJ1-2, the complete variable domain reads DAMVIQNPRYQVTQFGKPVTLSCSQTLNHNVMYWYQQKSSQAPKLLFHYYDKDFNNEADTPDNFQSRRPNTSFCFLDIRSPGLGDTAMYLCATSSPSQGDYGYTFGSGTRLTVV.

The chain links TRBV9 to TRBJ1-3; D is unclear. V was clipped by 7 bases and J by 0 bases, with 8 bases between them. Germline CDR1 SGDLS, CDR2 YYNGEE. This CDR3 has 13 amino acids. CDR3 sequence reads: CASGPISGNTIYF. In DNA form, the CDR3 reads TGTGCCAGCGGGCCGATCTCTGGAAACACCATATATTTT.

J is TRBJ1-1 and V is TRBV18; weak D call: TRBD1 (6 bases). The CDR3 loop spans 14 amino acids. V was trimmed by 3 bases and J by 2 bases, leaving 10 bases between them. CDR1 and CDR2 (germline): KGHSH, LQKENI. The CDR3 DNA reads as TGTGCCAGCTCACCTCAGGGGTTTAACACTGAAGCTTTCTTT. It translates to CASSPQGFNTEAFF. Looking up the rest from reference TRBV18 and TRBJ1-1 gives the full variable domain: NAGVMQNPRHLVRRRGQEARLRCSPMKGHSHVYWYRQLPEEGLKFMVYLQKENIIDESGMPKERFSAEFPKEGPSILRIQQVVRGDSAAYFCASSPQGFNTEAFFGQGTRLTVV.

V usage is TRBV30 and J usage is TRBJ1-3; D is unclear. This CDR3 has 14 residues. Trimming stripped 3 bases from V and 1 base from J, with 10 bases between. Germline assignment: CDR1 GTSNPN and CDR2 SVGIG (reference sequence). The CDR3 sequence: CAWSLSSSGNTIYF. CDR3 bases: TGTGCCTGGAGCCTCTCGTCTTCTGGAAACACCATATATTTT.

This rearrangement joins TRBV7-6 to TRBJ1-1; 8 bases fit TRBD1. CDR1 is SGHVS and CDR2 is FNYEAQ in the germline V gene. With V trimmed by 4 bases and J by 0 bases, 7 bases remained unmatched. The CDR3 is made up of 16 amino acids. The CDR3 loop is CASSSRQGSLNTEAFF. DNA of the CDR3: TGTGCCAGCAGCTCCCGACAGGGGTCCTTGAACACTGAAGCTTTCTTT.

The V and J genes are TRBV5-4 and TRBJ1-1; a possible D gene is TRBD1 (6 bases). In germline, CDR1 is SGHNT, CDR2 YYREEE (reference sequence). The CDR3 totals 13 residues. Trimming shortened V by 3 bases and J by 6 bases, and 12 bases separated the two germline ends. The DNA for the CDR3 is TGTGCCAGCAGCTGCACAGGGATCCCTGAAGCTTTCTTT. Its translation is CASSCTGIPEAFF.

The chain links TRBV10-2 to TRBJ1-1; the D gene is possibly TRBD1 (5 bases). The ends were cut back, 7 bases at V and 0 bases at J, with 9 bases in the middle. Germline CDR1 reads WSHSY; CDR2 reads SAAADI. The CDR3 contains 13 residues. CDR3 DNA: TGCGCCAGCAAAGACAGAGTGAACACTGAAGCTTTCTTT. This codes for CASKDRVNTEAFF.

With respect to this clone: A junction boundary mismatches the germline segment, possibly from a read error. The V call is TRBV7-7, the J call TRBJ2-3; D uncertain. The germline V gene encodes CDR1 SSHAT and CDR2 FNYEAQ (reference sequence). The CDR3 totals 13 residues. The CDR3 nucleotides are TGTGCTAGCAGCTTTCAGGTCACAGATACGCAGTATTTT. Translated: CASSFQVTDTQYF. Looking up the rest from reference TRBV7-7 and TRBJ2-3 gives the full variable domain: GAGVSQSPRYKVTKRGQDVTLRCDPISSHATLYWYQQALGQGPEFLTYFNYEAQPDKSGLPSDRFSAERPEGSISTLTIQRTEQRDSAMYRCASSFQVTDTQYFGPGTRLTVL.

V is TRBV5-1 and J is TRBJ2-5; TRBD1 might be the D (6 bases). V was pared by 0 bases and J by 2 bases, with 8 bases between. The CDR3 consists of 14 residues. The germline gives CDR1 SGHRS, CDR2 YFSETQ. The CDR3 DNA reads as TGCGCCAGCAGCTTGGGGACAGCACAAGAGACCCAGTACTTC. Translated, it gives CASSLGTAQETQYF. Based on the CDR3 plus reference TRBV5-1 and TRBJ2-5, the full variable domain is KAGVTQTPRYLIKTRGQQVTLSCSPISGHRSVSWYQQTPGQGLQFLFEYFSETQRNKGNFPGRFSGRQFSNSRSEMNVSTLELGDSALYLCASSLGTAQETQYFGPGTRLLVL.

This rearrangement joins TRBV30 to TRBJ1-3; maybe TRBD1 (5 bases). The CDR3 contains 13 residues. V was cut by 2 bases and J by 8 bases, with 13 bases left in between. Germline V gene data show CDR1 as GTSNPN and CDR2 as SVGIG (reference sequence). CDR3 residues: CAWSHDGGDTIYF. The CDR3 nucleotides are TGTGCCTGGAGTCACGACGGGGGAGACACCATATATTTT.

This sequence joins TRBV30 and TRBJ1-4; D is undetermined. Germline values: CDR1 GTSNPN, CDR2 SVGIG (reference sequence). This CDR3 spans 13 amino acids. The germline V and J ends were trimmed by 3 bases and 10 bases, with 15 bases remaining between them. The CDR3 here is CAWSHLEEGKLFF. Written as DNA, the CDR3 is TGTGCCTGGAGCCATTTGGAGGAGGGAAAACTGTTTTTT.

In DNA, the CDR3 is TGTGCCAGCCGAGGGACAGTCAATGAGCAGTTCTTC. Its protein is CASRGTVNEQFF. The chain has TRBV2 and TRBJ2-1; 7 nucleotides align to TRBD1. V lost 8 bases to trimming and J lost 6 bases; unmatched junction nucleotides: 4. The CDR3 loop spans 12 amino acids. The germline CDR1 and CDR2 sequences are SNHLY and FYNNEI.

The chain couples TRBV6-8 to TRBJ2-5, with 11 bases aligning to TRBD2. The DNA end is more similar to TRBJ2-7, so the J call may be wrong. Germline-derived CDR1 and CDR2 are MNHGY and SAAAGT. This CDR3 comprises 13 residues. CDR3 sequence reads: CASSLAGGYEQYF. In DNA, the CDR3 is TGTGCCAGCAGCCTAGCGGGAGGTTACGAGCAGTACTTC.

The genes are TRBV5-1 and TRBJ2-7, with D maybe TRBD2 (6 bases). Looked up from germline, CDR1 is SGHRS and CDR2 is YFSETQ. Trimming stripped 3 bases from V and 1 base from J, with 14 bases between. The CDR3 covers 15 residues. Here the CDR3 DNA reads TGCGCCAGCAGCTCTGATGGTAGCGGTTCCTACGAGCAGTACTTC. This translates into CASSSDGSGSYEQYF.